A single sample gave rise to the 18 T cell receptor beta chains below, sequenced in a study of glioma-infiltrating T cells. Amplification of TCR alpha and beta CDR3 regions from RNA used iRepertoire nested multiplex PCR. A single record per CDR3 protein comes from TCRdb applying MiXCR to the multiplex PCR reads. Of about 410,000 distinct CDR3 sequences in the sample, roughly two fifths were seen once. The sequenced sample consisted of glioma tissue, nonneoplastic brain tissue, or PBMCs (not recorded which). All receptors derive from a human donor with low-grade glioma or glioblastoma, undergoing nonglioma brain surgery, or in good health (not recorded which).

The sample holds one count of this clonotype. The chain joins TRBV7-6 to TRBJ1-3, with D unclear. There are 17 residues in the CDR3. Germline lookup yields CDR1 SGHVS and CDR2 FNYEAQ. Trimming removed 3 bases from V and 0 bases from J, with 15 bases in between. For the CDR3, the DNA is TGTGCCAGCAGCTTCTACGGAAACCCTAGCTCTGGAAACACCATATATTTT. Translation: CASSFYGNPSSGNTIYF.

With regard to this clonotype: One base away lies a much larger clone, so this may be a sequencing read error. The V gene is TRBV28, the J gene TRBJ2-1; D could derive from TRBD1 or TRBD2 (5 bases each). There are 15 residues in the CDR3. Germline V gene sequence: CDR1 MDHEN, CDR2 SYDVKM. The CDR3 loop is CASSTGTLGSNEQLF. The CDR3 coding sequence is TGTGCCAGCAGTACCGGGACCCTGGGTTCGAATGAGCAGCTCTTC.

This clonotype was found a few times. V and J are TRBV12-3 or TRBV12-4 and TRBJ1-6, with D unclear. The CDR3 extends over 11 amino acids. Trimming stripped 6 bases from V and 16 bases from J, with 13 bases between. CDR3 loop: CASRSLRDLHF. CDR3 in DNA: TGTGCCAGCAGGTCCTTGAGGGATCTCCACTTT.

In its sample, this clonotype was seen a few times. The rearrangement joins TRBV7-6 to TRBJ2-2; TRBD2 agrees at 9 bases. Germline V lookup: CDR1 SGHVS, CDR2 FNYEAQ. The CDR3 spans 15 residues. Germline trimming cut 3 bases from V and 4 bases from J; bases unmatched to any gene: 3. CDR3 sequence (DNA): TGTGCCAGCAGCTTTAGCGGGAGTATCACCGGGGAGCTGTTTTTT. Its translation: CASSFSGSITGELFF.

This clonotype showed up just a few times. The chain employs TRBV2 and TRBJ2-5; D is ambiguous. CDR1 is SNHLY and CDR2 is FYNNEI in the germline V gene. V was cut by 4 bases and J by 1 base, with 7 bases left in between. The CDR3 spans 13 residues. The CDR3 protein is CASSVDSQETQYF. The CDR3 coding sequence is TGTGCCAGCAGTGTGGATAGCCAAGAGACCCAGTACTTC.

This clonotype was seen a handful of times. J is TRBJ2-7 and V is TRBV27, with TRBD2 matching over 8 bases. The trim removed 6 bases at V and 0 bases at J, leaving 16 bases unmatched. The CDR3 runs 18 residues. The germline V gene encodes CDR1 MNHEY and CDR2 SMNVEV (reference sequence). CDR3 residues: CASRAFPSFSGSSYEQYF. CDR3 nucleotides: TGTGCCAGCAGAGCTTTCCCCTCCTTCAGCGGGAGCTCCTACGAGCAGTACTTC.

In DNA, the CDR3 is TGTGCCAGCAGCTTAGCGCTCGGGGAAGTTAGAAACATTCAGTACTTC. Its protein is CASSLALGEVRNIQYF. The V and J genes are TRBV7-9 and TRBJ2-4; tentatively, D is TRBD2 (5 bases). V lost 0 bases and J lost 6, with 15 bases in between. Germline V gene lookup returns CDR1 SEHNR and CDR2 FQNEAQ (reference sequence). The CDR3 is 16 residues long.

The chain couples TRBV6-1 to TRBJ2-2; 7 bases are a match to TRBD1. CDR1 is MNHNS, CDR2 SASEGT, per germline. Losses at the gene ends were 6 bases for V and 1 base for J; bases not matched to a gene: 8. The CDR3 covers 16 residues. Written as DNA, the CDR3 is TGTGCCAGCAGACCCCCCCGGGACAGGAACACCGGGGAGCTGTTTTTT. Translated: CASRPPRDRNTGELFF.

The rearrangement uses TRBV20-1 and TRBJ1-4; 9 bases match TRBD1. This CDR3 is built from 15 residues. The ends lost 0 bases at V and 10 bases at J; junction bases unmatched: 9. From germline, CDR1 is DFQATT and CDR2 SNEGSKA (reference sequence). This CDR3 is CSARDRTGDRGKLFF. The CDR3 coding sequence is TGCAGTGCTAGAGATAGGACAGGGGATAGGGGAAAACTGTTTTTT.

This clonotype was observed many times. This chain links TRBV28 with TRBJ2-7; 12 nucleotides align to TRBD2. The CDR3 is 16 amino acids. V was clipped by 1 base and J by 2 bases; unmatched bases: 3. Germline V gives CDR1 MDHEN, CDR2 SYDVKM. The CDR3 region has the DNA TGTGCCAGCAGTTTATCTCTAGCGGGAGGGGCCTACGAGCAGTACTTC. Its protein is CASSLSLAGGAYEQYF.

Here the CDR3 DNA reads TGCGCCAGCAGCCAAGTAGTAAAATATGGCTACACCTTC. It codes for CASSQVVKYGYTF. The chain recombines TRBV4-1 with TRBJ1-2; no firm D call. Germline V gives CDR1 MGHRA, CDR2 YSYEKL. The CDR3 totals 13 residues. V lost 1 base to trimming and J lost 5 bases, with 8 bases between them.

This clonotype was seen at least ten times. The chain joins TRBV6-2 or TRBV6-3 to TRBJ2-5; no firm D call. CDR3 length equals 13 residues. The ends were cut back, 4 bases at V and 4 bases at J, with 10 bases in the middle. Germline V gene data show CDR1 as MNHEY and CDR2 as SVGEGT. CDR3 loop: CASSSDGRETQYF. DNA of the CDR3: TGTGCCAGCAGTTCGGACGGTAGAGAGACCCAGTACTTC.

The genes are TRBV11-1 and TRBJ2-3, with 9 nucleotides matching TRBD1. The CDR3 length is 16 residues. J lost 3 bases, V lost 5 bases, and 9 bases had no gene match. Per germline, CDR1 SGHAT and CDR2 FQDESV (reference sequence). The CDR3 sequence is CASSRGQGSMTDTQYF. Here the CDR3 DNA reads TGTGCCAGCAGCCGCGGACAGGGGAGCATGACAGATACGCAGTATTTT.

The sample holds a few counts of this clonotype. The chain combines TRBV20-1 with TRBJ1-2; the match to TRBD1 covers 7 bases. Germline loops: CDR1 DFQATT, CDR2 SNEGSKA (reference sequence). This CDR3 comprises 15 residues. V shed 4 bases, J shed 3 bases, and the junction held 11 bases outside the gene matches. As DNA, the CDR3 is TGCAGTGCTACCCTCCCGGGACAGCGCGACTATGGCTACACCTTC. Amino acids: CSATLPGQRDYGYTF.

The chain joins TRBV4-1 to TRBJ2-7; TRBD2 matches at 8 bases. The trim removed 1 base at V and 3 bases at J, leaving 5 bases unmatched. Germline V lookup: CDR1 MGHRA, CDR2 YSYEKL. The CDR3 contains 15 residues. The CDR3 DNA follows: TGCGCCAGCAGCCAAGGTAGCGGGAATATCTACGAGCAGTACTTC. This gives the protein CASSQGSGNIYEQYF.

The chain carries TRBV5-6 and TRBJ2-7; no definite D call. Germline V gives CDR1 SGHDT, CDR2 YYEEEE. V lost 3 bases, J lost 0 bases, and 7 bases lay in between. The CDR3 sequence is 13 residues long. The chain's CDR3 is CASSSWNSYEQYF. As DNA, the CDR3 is TGTGCCAGCAGCTCCTGGAACTCCTACGAGCAGTACTTC.

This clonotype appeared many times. The CDR3 DNA sequence: TGTGCCAGCCAAGGGACTAGCGGTACCCATGAGCAGTTCTTC. Translated: CASQGTSGTHEQFF. The V call is TRBV6-2 or TRBV6-3, the J call TRBJ2-1; TRBD2 aligns across 11 bases. Germline CDR1 and CDR2: MNHEY and SVGEGT. J lost 8 bases, V lost 8 bases, and 8 bases had no gene match. The CDR3 is made up of 14 amino acids.

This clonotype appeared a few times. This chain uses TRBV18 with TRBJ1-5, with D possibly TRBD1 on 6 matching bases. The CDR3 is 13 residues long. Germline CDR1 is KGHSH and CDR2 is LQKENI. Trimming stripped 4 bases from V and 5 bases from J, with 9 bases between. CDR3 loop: CASSQDSDQPQHF. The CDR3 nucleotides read TGTGCCAGCTCACAGGACAGTGATCAGCCCCAGCATTTT.